These T cell receptor beta chains were read from a single sample in a study of technical replicates of blood from a few donors. Sequenced by immunoSEQ multiplex PCR; TCRdb stores in-frame clones only, minus some. The sample shows roughly 69,000 clones, about 88% of them seen only once. The sequenced sample was PBMCs. All receptors derive from a human donor in good health. Some clones in this sample may be carry-over from other donors' samples. Each CDR3 is given with its conserved first and last residue. A D gene is named only where the DNA matches it firmly. Rows may omit the clone size; those that give it use once, few, many or a size class.

>TRBV19|NA|once|TRBJ1-2
CASSIATGSGHGYTF
TGTGCCAGTAGTATAGCCACCGGGAGCGGCCATGGCTACACCTTC
>TRBV19|NA|NA|TRBJ2-4
CASSISEGADIQYF
TGTGCCAGTAGTATTTCGGAGGGAGCTGACATTCAGTACTTC
>TRBV4-2|TRBD1|NA|TRBJ1-6
CASSQAIQGGSPLHF
TGTGCCAGCAGCCAAGCCATACAGGGGGGTTCACCCCTCCACTTT
>TRBV4-2|TRBD1|NA|TRBJ1-2
CASSQGRPDRADGYTF
TGTGCCAGCAGCCAGGGCCGACCTGACAGGGCGGATGGCTACACCTTC
>TRBV9|NA|few|TRBJ2-2
CASSVNTNTGELFF
TGTGCCAGCAGCGTAAATACGAACACCGGGGAGCTGTTTTTT
>TRBV4-1|TRBD1|NA|TRBJ1-5
CASSRQITGVWADQPQHF
TGCGCCAGCAGCCGACAAATTACAGGGGTGTGGGCGGATCAGCCCCAGCATTTT
>TRBV5-1|TRBD2|few|TRBJ2-5
CASSWEGTSGKETQYF
TGCGCCAGCAGCTGGGAAGGGACTAGCGGGAAAGAGACCCAGTACTTC
>TRBV7-3|TRBD2|NA|TRBJ2-7
CASSLQAGATYEQYF
TGTGCCAGCAGCTTACAAGCGGGGGCTACCTACGAGCAGTACTTC
>TRBV19|NA|once|TRBJ2-1
CASSRTDNEQFF
TGTGCCAGTAGCCGGACAGACAATGAGCAGTTCTTC
>TRBV6-5|TRBD1|few|TRBJ1-1
CASSLQGGDTEAFF
TGTGCCAGCAGTTTACAGGGGGGGGACACTGAAGCTTTCTTT
>TRBV19|NA|NA|TRBJ1-2
CASSIAPLRYANYGYTF
TGTGCCAGTAGTATAGCCCCGCTACGGTATGCTAACTATGGCTACACCTTC
>TRBV2|TRBD2|NA|TRBJ2-5
CASSASGGAQETQYF
TGTGCCAGCAGCGCTAGCGGGGGGGCCCAAGAGACCCAGTACTTC
>TRBV4-2|NA|NA|TRBJ2-3
CASSQARLGTDTQYF
TGTGCCAGCAGCCAAGCTCGACTAGGCACAGATACGCAGTATTTT
>TRBV13|TRBD1|NA|TRBJ1-2
CASSARTGIYGYTF
TGTGCCAGCAGCGCACGGACAGGGATCTATGGCTACACCTTC
>TRBV27|TRBD1|NA|TRBJ2-2
CASSTRSGRDRASGELFF
TGTGCCAGCAGCACCCGATCCGGCCGGGACAGGGCGTCCGGGGAGCTGTTTTTT
>TRBV7-3|NA|NA|TRBJ2-3
CASSLRPRDTQYF
TGTGCCAGCAGCTTAAGGCCCCGAGATACGCAGTATTTT
>TRBV7-9|TRBD1|NA|TRBJ1-6
CASSLDRDSSPLHF
TGTGCCAGCAGCTTGGACAGGGATTCTTCACCCCTCCACTTT
>TRBV6-7|TRBD2|NA|TRBJ2-1
CASSSSGGVSGSFYNEQFF
TGTGCCAGCAGTTCCTCAGGGGGTGTTAGCGGGAGTTTCTACAATGAGCAGTTCTTC
>TRBV7-9|NA|NA|TRBJ1-2
CASSLARVGTPNYGYTF
TGTGCCAGCAGCTTAGCTAGAGTAGGGACACCTAACTATGGCTACACCTTC
>TRBV9|NA|few|TRBJ2-1
CASSVDRSREQFF
TGTGCCAGCAGCGTAGACCGGTCTCGCGAGCAGTTCTTC
>TRBV10-3|NA|few|TRBJ1-2
CAITEQGEGYGYTF
TGTGCCATCACAGAACAGGGAGAGGGATATGGCTACACCTTC
>TRBV14|TRBD1|NA|TRBJ2-4
CASSQARGLRRNIQYF
TGTGCCAGCAGCCAAGCCAGGGGGTTGAGGAGAAACATTCAGTACTTC
>TRBV9|NA|NA|TRBJ2-3
CASSVGSSLWVADTQYF
TGTGCCAGCAGCGTAGGCTCTAGCTTATGGGTCGCAGATACGCAGTATTTT
>TRBV4-3|NA|NA|TRBJ1-2
CASSQVASNYGYTF
TGCGCCAGCAGCCAAGTAGCCAGCAACTATGGCTACACCTTC
>TRBV12-5|NA|once|TRBJ1-2
CASFTLGQAYGYTF
TGTGCTAGTTTTACACTAGGGCAGGCCTATGGCTACACCTTC
>TRBV30|TRBD1|NA|TRBJ1-5
CAWSVKSGQGNQPQHF
TGTGCCTGGAGTGTAAAGTCGGGACAGGGGAATCAGCCCCAGCATTTT
>TRBV7-2|NA|few|TRBJ1-1
CASSLRQLNTEAFF
TGTGCCAGCAGCTTAAGACAGCTGAACACTGAAGCTTTCTTT
>TRBV9|TRBD1|NA|TRBJ2-1
CASSVGQGSAYNEQFF
TGTGCCAGCAGCGTAGGACAGGGGTCCGCCTACAATGAGCAGTTCTTC
>TRBV9|TRBD1|few|TRBJ1-5
CASSVGQGDQPQHF
TGTGCCAGCAGCGTAGGACAGGGGGATCAGCCCCAGCATTTT
>TRBV4-1|TRBD1|NA|TRBJ1-3
CASSPAGTAGNTIYF
TGCGCCAGCAGCCCAGCCGGGACAGCTGGAAACACCATATATTTT
>TRBV12-5|TRBD1|once|TRBJ1-1
CASGLVLDRGQTMNTEAFF
TGTGCTAGTGGTTTGGTACTGGACAGGGGCCAAACTATGAACACTGAAGCTTTCTTT
>TRBV5-1|NA|NA|TRBJ1-1
CASSLGAASNTEAFF
TGCGCCAGCAGCTTGGGGGCAGCAAGTAACACTGAAGCTTTCTTT
>TRBV13|TRBD2|NA|TRBJ2-7
CASSFGLAGQGREQYF
TGTGCCAGCAGCTTTGGACTAGCGGGACAAGGAAGGGAGCAGTACTTC
>TRBV4-1|TRBD1|NA|TRBJ1-2
CASSPGTAYGYTF
TGCGCCAGCAGCCCCGGGACAGCGTATGGCTACACCTTC
>TRBV4-2|TRBD1|NA|TRBJ2-2
CASSQDSARGYVGELFF
TGTGCCAGCAGCCAAGATTCCGCCAGGGGGTACGTCGGGGAGCTGTTTTTT
>TRBV6-5|NA|NA|TRBJ2-6
CATQSRVSGANVLTF
TGTGCCACCCAGAGCAGGGTGAGCGGGGCCAACGTCCTGACTTTC
>TRBV5-6|NA|NA|TRBJ2-7
CASSPRGRGEQYF
TGTGCCAGCAGCCCGAGGGGCAGGGGCGAGCAGTACTTC
>TRBV6-1|TRBD1|NA|TRBJ2-1
CASSEWTGSYNEQFF
TGTGCCAGCAGTGAATGGACAGGGTCCTACAATGAGCAGTTCTTC
>TRBV7-6|NA|NA|TRBJ1-1
CASSLRENTEAFF
TGTGCCAGCAGTCTTCGGGAGAACACTGAAGCTTTCTTT
>TRBV30|NA|NA|TRBJ1-5
CAWSRSGNQPQHF
TGTGCCTGGAGTAGATCAGGGAATCAGCCCCAGCATTTT
>TRBV5-1|NA|few|TRBJ1-1
CASSLSGSGTEAFF
TGCGCCAGCAGCTTATCGGGGTCGGGCACTGAAGCTTTCTTT
>TRBV6-6|TRBD2|NA|TRBJ2-1
CASSSGLAGGGEQFF
TGTGCCAGCAGTTCGGGACTAGCGGGAGGTGGTGAGCAGTTCTTC
>TRBV4-2|TRBD2|NA|TRBJ2-5
CASSQTGGKETQYF
TGTGCCAGCAGCCAAACGGGAGGAAAAGAGACCCAGTACTTC
>TRBV5-8|NA|few|TRBJ1-2
CASSLAQGAVIVYGYTF
TGTGCCAGCAGCTTGGCCCAGGGTGCTGTAATTGTCTATGGCTACACCTTC
>TRBV2|TRBD1|NA|TRBJ2-5
CASRTGTGGLGQYF
TGTGCCAGCAGGACCGGGACAGGGGGCCTGGGGCAGTACTTC
>TRBV12-5|NA|NA|TRBJ1-4
CASGLGTSGTNEKLFF
TGTGCTAGTGGTTTGGGTACGTCAGGGACTAATGAAAAACTGTTTTTT
>TRBV7-8|NA|NA|TRBJ1-1
CASSLGGGRAEAFF
TGTGCCAGCAGCTTAGGGGGGGGAAGGGCTGAAGCTTTCTTT
>TRBV6-6|NA|NA|TRBJ2-2
CASSYSYRVNTGELFF
TGTGCCAGCAGTTACTCTTACAGGGTGAACACCGGGGAGCTGTTTTTT
>TRBV4-2|NA|NA|TRBJ2-7
CASSQDHPGSSYEQYF
TGTGCCAGCAGCCAAGATCACCCCGGGAGCTCCTACGAGCAGTACTTC
>TRBV2|NA|NA|TRBJ2-5
CASSEDTQETQYF
TGTGCCAGCAGTGAAGACACCCAAGAGACCCAGTACTTC
>TRBV30|NA|NA|TRBJ2-2
CSLSNTGELFF
TGTAGCCTCTCGAACACCGGGGAGCTGTTTTTT
>TRBV7-2|TRBD2|few|TRBJ2-7
CASSWGLAGGYEQYF
TGTGCCAGCAGCTGGGGACTAGCGGGAGGCTACGAGCAGTACTTC
>TRBV7-3|NA|NA|TRBJ2-2
CASSLIGGANTGELFF
TGTGCCAGCAGCTTAATTGGCGGCGCGAACACCGGGGAGCTGTTTTTT
>TRBV7-2|TRBD2|NA|TRBJ2-7
CASSRTSREQYF
TGTGCCAGCAGCCGGACTAGTCGTGAGCAGTACTTC
>TRBV21-1|NA|NA|TRBJ1-5
CASSNNLGRPRGNQPQHF
TGTGCCAGCAGCAACAATTTAGGCAGGCCTCGAGGCAATCAGCCCCAGCATTTT